This is a list of T cell receptor beta chains from one sample in a study of OX40 agonist ivuxolimab in advanced cancers. Using immunoSEQ multiplex PCR, the repertoire was profiled, and TCRdb retains in-frame clones only, with some absent. The sample carries tens of thousands of clones, more than 75% recorded once. The input for sequencing was CD4+ or CD8+ T cells sorted from blood, taken in a trial of the OX40 agonist ivuxolimab. These receptors came from an adult with an advanced solid tumor such as melanoma, head and neck, liver or kidney cancer. Both conserved end residues are part of each CDR3. Fields, in order: V gene, J gene, CDR3 protein.

v_call: TRBV2
j_call: TRBJ2-2
cdr3_aa: CASSEGGTGWNTGELFF

v_call: TRBV5-6
j_call: TRBJ1-2
cdr3_aa: CASSRDRAYGYTF

v_call: TRBV21-1
j_call: TRBJ1-2
cdr3_aa: CASSKGLRQARIYGYTF

v_call: TRBV7-9
j_call: TRBJ1-1
cdr3_aa: CASSLLGLSEAFF

v_call: TRBV28
j_call: TRBJ1-2
cdr3_aa: CASSLGVGIFYGYTF

v_call: TRBV27
j_call: TRBJ2-6
cdr3_aa: CASSLGFEGANVLTF

v_call: TRBV6-6
j_call: TRBJ1-1
cdr3_aa: CASSQTGSTEAFF

v_call: TRBV5-1
j_call: TRBJ2-3
cdr3_aa: CASSFTDTQYF

v_call: TRBV7-2
j_call: TRBJ1-2
cdr3_aa: CASSATGADYGYTF

v_call: TRBV4-3
j_call: TRBJ2-7
cdr3_aa: CASSLERGYGQYF

v_call: TRBV12-5
j_call: TRBJ2-1
cdr3_aa: CASGFLSGLGDEQFF

v_call: TRBV10-2
j_call: TRBJ1-2
cdr3_aa: CASSEIWGRAGNYGYTF

v_call: TRBV15
j_call: TRBJ1-1
cdr3_aa: CATEGRGTEAFF

v_call: TRBV5-6
j_call: TRBJ2-3
cdr3_aa: CASSLAQGWADTQYF

v_call: TRBV7-9
j_call: TRBJ2-1
cdr3_aa: CASSLPRKGSVYNEQFF

v_call: TRBV7-9
j_call: TRBJ1-5
cdr3_aa: CASSFFQSGFNQPQHF

v_call: TRBV7-9
j_call: TRBJ2-7
cdr3_aa: CASSLTGGRGYEQYF

v_call: TRBV27
j_call: TRBJ1-5
cdr3_aa: CASAPQGDNQPQHF

v_call: TRBV4-1
j_call: TRBJ1-5
cdr3_aa: CASSLGQGANQPQHF

v_call: TRBV2
j_call: TRBJ1-2
cdr3_aa: CASNGLDGANYGYTF

v_call: TRBV2
j_call: TRBJ2-7
cdr3_aa: CASSDAGQGVYEQYF

v_call: TRBV9
j_call: TRBJ2-2
cdr3_aa: CASSVDDNTGELFF

v_call: TRBV19
j_call: TRBJ2-4
cdr3_aa: CASSYGGWGNIQYF

v_call: TRBV4-2
j_call: TRBJ2-5
cdr3_aa: CASSPYGEGEGPETQYF

v_call: TRBV27
j_call: TRBJ2-5
cdr3_aa: CASSFLPGGSEETQYF

v_call: TRBV7-2
j_call: TRBJ1-4
cdr3_aa: CASSLLQGADNEKLFF

v_call: TRBV5-4
j_call: TRBJ1-1
cdr3_aa: CASSLDGPLPWAFF

v_call: TRBV29-1
j_call: TRBJ2-5
cdr3_aa: CSVEVVGYRGYQETQYF

v_call: TRBV7-9
j_call: TRBJ2-7
cdr3_aa: CASSLAQSGTGSYEQYF

v_call: TRBV28
j_call: TRBJ2-7
cdr3_aa: CASSFATEGQITYEQYF

v_call: TRBV7-2
j_call: TRBJ2-1
cdr3_aa: CASSPRTSGSNEQFF

v_call: TRBV29-1
j_call: TRBJ2-5
cdr3_aa: CSVDPEGRGGETQYF

v_call: TRBV12-5
j_call: TRBJ2-2
cdr3_aa: CASGSNLNTGELFF

v_call: TRBV27
j_call: TRBJ2-5
cdr3_aa: CASSLTAGETQYF

v_call: TRBV6-4
j_call: TRBJ1-3
cdr3_aa: CASSDSGHSSSGNTIYF

v_call: TRBV6-5
j_call: TRBJ2-7
cdr3_aa: CASTTTGDEQHF

v_call: TRBV2
j_call: TRBJ1-2
cdr3_aa: CASQGQTDGYTF

v_call: TRBV18
j_call: TRBJ2-7
cdr3_aa: CASSSDGHYEQYF

v_call: TRBV4-1
j_call: TRBJ2-7
cdr3_aa: CASSQDPRRGRYEQYF

v_call: TRBV6-4
j_call: TRBJ2-1
cdr3_aa: CASSAGSYNEQFF

v_call: TRBV15
j_call: TRBJ2-2
cdr3_aa: CATSLTATGELFF

v_call: TRBV7-4
j_call: TRBJ2-7
cdr3_aa: CASSCRETYF

v_call: TRBV2
j_call: TRBJ2-6
cdr3_aa: CASEGLRVLGANVLTF

v_call: TRBV19
j_call: TRBJ1-1
cdr3_aa: CASSIDLATEAFF

v_call: TRBV7-3
j_call: TRBJ1-1
cdr3_aa: CASSLVRQGKNTEAFF

v_call: TRBV28
j_call: TRBJ1-1
cdr3_aa: CASSWRWSTEAFF

v_call: TRBV4-3
j_call: TRBJ2-1
cdr3_aa: CASSQGAGTPVKKFF

v_call: TRBV6-1
j_call: TRBJ1-1
cdr3_aa: CASRVDRVTEAFF

v_call: TRBV19
j_call: TRBJ1-5
cdr3_aa: CASSARGGRYSNQPQHF

v_call: TRBV5-6
j_call: TRBJ2-3
cdr3_aa: CASSPRAGPSTPTETQYF